The 28 T cell receptor beta chains below all came from one sample that was sequenced in a study of blood T cell repertoires in COVID-19. Here immunoSEQ multiplex PCR was the method, and the copy in TCRdb shows in-frame clones only, minus some. The sample yields 140,000 or so clones, roughly 80% seen once. The sequenced material came from peripheral blood. The receptors were sampled from a man aged 50-60 years with acute or convalescent COVID-19.

The J gene is TRBJ1-1, the V gene TRBV25-1; TRBD1 is a possible D gene (5 bases). This CDR3 has 13 amino acids. Germline V gene lookup returns CDR1 MGHDK and CDR2 SYGVNS. Trimming left V 5 bases short and J 5 bases short, with 12 bases between. CDR3 loop: CASSTAGFTEAFF. The DNA of the CDR3 is TGTGCCAGCAGTACTGCAGGGTTTACTGAAGCTTTCTTT. Using reference TRBV25-1 and TRBJ1-1 for the parts outside the CDR3, the full variable domain is EADIYQTPRYLVIGTGKKITLECSQTMGHDKMYWYQQDPGMELHLIHYSYGVNSTEKGDLSSESTVSRIRTEHFPLTLESARPSHTSQYLCASSTAGFTEAFFGQGTRLTVV.

This chain uses TRBV7-6 with TRBJ2-5; 7 nucleotides agree with TRBD1. Germline CDR1 SGHVS, CDR2 FNYEAQ. This CDR3 has 14 residues. J lost 3 bases, V lost 4 bases, and 5 bases had no gene match. The CDR3 reads CASSSNDREETQYF. DNA for the CDR3: TGTGCCAGCAGCTCTAACGACAGGGAAGAGACCCAGTACTTC.

This clone came up once. The V gene is TRBV6-4, the J gene TRBJ1-2, with D perhaps matching TRBD1 (5 bases). The V gene lost 3 bases and the J gene lost 3 bases, with 11 bases spanning the gap. The CDR3 spans 14 residues. Looked up from germline, CDR1 is MRHNA and CDR2 is SNTAGT. CDR3 nucleotide sequence: TGTGCCAGCAGTGAACTTTGGGGGGACTATGGCTACACCTTC. It encodes CASSELWGDYGYTF.

The DNA of the CDR3 is TGTGCCAGCAGCCCCCGACAGGCCAAGCAGTACTTC. Translating gives CASSPRQAKQYF. The chain uses TRBV5-8 and TRBJ2-7, with D possibly matching TRBD1 (6 bases). Germline lookup yields CDR1 SGHTS and CDR2 YDEGEE. Trimming removed 4 bases at V and 8 bases at J, with 13 bases between. The CDR3 has 12 residues.

This chain links TRBV3-1 (or the pseudogene TRBV3-2) with TRBJ1-1; D is unclear. Deletions cut 6 bases from V and 8 bases from J, with 10 bases between. The CDR3 has 11 residues. CDR1 is LGHDT, CDR2 YNNKEL, per germline (reference sequence). The CDR3 loop is CASRYGREAFF. The CDR3 nucleotides read TGTGCCAGCAGGTATGGGAGGGAAGCTTTCTTT.

The genes are TRBV23-1 and TRBJ2-2; 8 nucleotides agree with TRBD2. TRBV23-1 is annotated as an ORF whose role is uncertain. The junction had 5 bases not matched to a gene; V was cut back by 7 bases and J by 1 base. The CDR3 has 15 amino acids. CDR3 DNA sequence: TGCGCCAGCAATTCAAGCGGGGGGAACACCGGGGAGCTGTTTTTT. Its protein is CASNSSGGNTGELFF.

V is TRBV1 and J is TRBJ2-7; the table gives TRBD2 as D, unverified against the DNA. TRBV1 is a known pseudogene. The CDR3 runs to 13 residues. The CDR3 loop is CTSSPDPGVEQYV. CDR3 nucleotides: TGCACCAGCAGCCCCGATCCCGGGGTGGAGCAGTACGTC.

This chain links TRBV12-3 or TRBV12-4 with TRBJ2-3, with D unresolved. This CDR3 is built from 12 residues. V was pared by 1 base and J by 6 bases, with 5 bases between. CDR3 amino acids: CASSLVPDTQYF. In nucleotides, the CDR3 is TGTGCCAGCAGTTTAGTTCCGGATACGCAGTATTTT.

The chain joins TRBV30 to TRBJ2-2; 10 nucleotides match TRBD1. Germline CDR1 reads GTSNPN; CDR2 reads SVGIG (reference sequence). This CDR3 comprises 16 residues. With V trimmed by 3 bases and J by 4 bases, 8 bases remained unmatched. The chain's CDR3 is CAWRAGTGVTTGELFF. For the CDR3, the DNA is TGTGCCTGGAGGGCCGGGACAGGGGTTACCACCGGGGAGCTGTTTTTT. The entire variable domain, with the rest obtained from reference TRBV30 and TRBJ2-2, is as follows: SQTIHQWPATLVQPVGSPLSLECTVEGTSNPNLYWYRQAAGRGLQLLFYSVGIGQISSEVPQNLSASRPQDRQFILSSKKLLLSDSGFYLCAWRAGTGVTTGELFFGEGSRLTVL.

V and J are TRBV19 and TRBJ1-4; 7 bases are shared with TRBD1. CDR3 length equals 14 residues. Per the germline V gene, CDR1 is LNHDA and CDR2 is SQIVND (reference sequence). With V trimmed by 0 bases and J by 7 bases, 2 bases remained unmatched. CDR3: CASSIERGREKLFF. In nucleotides, the CDR3 is TGTGCCAGTAGTATAGAGAGGGGGCGTGAAAAACTGTTTTTT.

V gene TRBV6-5 combines with J gene TRBJ2-2; the match to TRBD1 covers 9 bases. V was clipped by 4 bases and J by 7 bases; unmatched bases: 10. Germline V lookup: CDR1 MNHEY, CDR2 SVGAGI. This CDR3 has 16 amino acids. DNA for the CDR3: TGTGCCAGCAGTTCCATCTTACAGGGGGCTGACGGGGAGCTGTTTTTT. This gives the protein CASSSILQGADGELFF.

The chain joins TRBV3-1 (or the pseudogene TRBV3-2) to TRBJ1-6, with a weak D call TRBD1 (6 bases). V shed 9 bases and J shed 6 bases, with 12 bases lying between them. Germline CDR1 is LGHDT and CDR2 is YNNKEL (reference sequence). CDR3 length: 13 residues. The CDR3 reads CASRGGFNSPLHF. The CDR3 nucleotides read TGTGCCAGTAGGGGGGGCTTTAATTCACCCCTCCACTTT.

The chain links TRBV5-5 to TRBJ2-3; 9 bases line up with TRBD1. In germline, CDR1 is SGHKS, CDR2 YYEKEE (reference sequence). With V trimmed by 2 bases and J by 8 bases, 12 bases remained unmatched. The CDR3 is 16 amino acids. CDR3 nucleotide sequence: TGTGCCAGCAGCTTAGTGTGGACAGGGGATCTCGGTACGCAGTATTTT. Amino acids: CASSLVWTGDLGTQYF.

The V call is TRBV5-1, the J call TRBJ2-2; 7 nucleotides match TRBD1. V trimming: 0 bases; J trimming: 1 base; junction bases outside the gene matches: 9. The CDR3 has 18 residues. From germline, CDR1 is SGHRS and CDR2 YFSETQ. CDR3 in amino acids: CASSLGGTALWNTGELFF. The DNA of the CDR3 is TGCGCCAGCAGCTTGGGTGGGACAGCCCTTTGGAACACCGGGGAGCTGTTTTTT.

This chain joins TRBV3-1 (or the pseudogene TRBV3-2) and TRBJ1-5, with a possible D match to TRBD1 (6 bases). The CDR3 covers 15 residues. Germline V gene data show CDR1 as LGHDT and CDR2 as YNNKEL (reference sequence). Trimming took off 5 bases at V and 2 bases at J, with 13 bases between the two ends. The CDR3 is CASSSTGDGNQPQHF. DNA of the CDR3: TGTGCCAGCAGCTCGACAGGTGACGGCAATCAGCCCCAGCATTTT.

For this clone: The sample carries other DNA sequences with the same CDR3. The chain combines TRBV19 with TRBJ1-3; 8 bases fit TRBD1. Germline values: CDR1 LNHDA, CDR2 SQIVND (reference sequence). V shed 6 bases, J shed 0 bases, and the junction held 1 base outside the gene matches. The CDR3 sequence is 14 residues long. The CDR3, as DNA: TGTGCCAGTAGGGACAGGGCCTCTGGAAACACCATATATTTT. This translates into CASRDRASGNTIYF. The whole variable domain, remainder taken from reference TRBV19 and TRBJ1-3, is DGGITQSPKYLFRKEGQNVTLSCEQNLNHDAMYWYRQDPGQGLRLIYYSQIVNDFQKGDIAEGYSVSREKKESFPLTVTSAQKNPTAFYLCASRDRASGNTIYFGEGSWLTVV.

The chain uses TRBV19 and TRBJ2-2; a weak D match, TRBD1 (6 bases). The CDR3 is 15 amino acids. Germline V lookup: CDR1 LNHDA, CDR2 SQIVND (reference sequence). V lost 3 bases to trimming and J lost 4 bases, with 12 bases between them. The CDR3 loop reads CASSIPGQTTGELFF. Written as DNA, the CDR3 is TGTGCCAGTAGTATTCCGGGACAAACCACCGGGGAGCTGTTTTTT. The full variable domain, rest sourced from reference TRBV19 and TRBJ2-2, is DGGITQSPKYLFRKEGQNVTLSCEQNLNHDAMYWYRQDPGQGLRLIYYSQIVNDFQKGDIAEGYSVSREKKESFPLTVTSAQKNPTAFYLCASSIPGQTTGELFFGEGSRLTVL.

The gene calls are TRBV5-1 and TRBJ2-7; 9 positions match TRBD2. Germline CDR1 reads SGHRS; CDR2 reads YFSETQ. This CDR3 region has 14 residues. V lost 4 bases, J lost 7 bases, and 9 bases stayed unmatched. The CDR3 loop reads CASSPTSGSGEQYV. CDR3 DNA: TGCGCCAGCAGCCCCACTAGCGGGTCGGGTGAGCAGTACGTC.

This chain joins TRBV10-3 and TRBJ2-3, with 8 bases matching TRBD2. Germline CDR1 is ENHRY and CDR2 is SYGVKD. This CDR3 has 14 amino acids. Trimming took 6 bases from V and 0 from J; bases not matched to a gene: 2. CDR3 in amino acids: CAIRASGSTDTQYF. The DNA for the CDR3 is TGTGCCATCAGGGCTAGCGGGAGCACAGATACGCAGTATTTT.

The J gene is TRBJ2-7, the V gene TRBV2, with D perhaps matching TRBD1 (5 bases). Germline CDR1 SNHLY, CDR2 FYNNEI. The length of the CDR3 is 15 residues. Trimming took 3 bases from V and 5 from J, leaving 17 bases between them. The CDR3 sequence: CASSDIWQGENEQYV. The CDR3 coding sequence is TGTGCCAGCAGTGATATCTGGCAGGGCGAGAACGAGCAGTACGTC.

This clone came up a few times. The J gene is TRBJ1-2, the V gene TRBV14; TRBD1 matches at 8 bases. The J segment lost 4 bases and the V segment lost 0 bases, leaving 7 bases of the junction unmatched. The CDR3 sequence is 16 residues long. CDR1 SGHDN and CDR2 FVKESK come from the germline V gene. The CDR3 coding sequence is TGTGCCAGCAGCCAAGATGGGCCACAGGGGGTCTATGGCTACACCTTC. Protein product: CASSQDGPQGVYGYTF.

This clone has a single count. This sequence joins TRBV7-9 and TRBJ1-4; D possibly corresponds to TRBD1 (6 bases). With 3 bases removed from V and 8 bases from J, the gap between germline ends came to 16 bases. This CDR3 has 15 residues. Germline CDR1 SEHNR, CDR2 FQNEAQ (reference sequence). The CDR3 is CASSFSRGLGEKLFF. CDR3 nucleotide sequence: TGTGCCAGCAGCTTCAGCAGGGGTTTAGGCGAAAAACTGTTTTTT.

The chain uses TRBV29-1 and TRBJ2-5, with 10 bases matching TRBD1. Germline V gene data show CDR1 as SQVTM and CDR2 as ANQGSEA. This CDR3 is built from 15 residues. Unmatched junction bases numbered 11, after V lost 5 bases and J lost 5 bases. CDR3 amino acids: CSVSAGQGRLETQYF. CDR3 in DNA: TGCAGCGTTTCCGCGGGACAGGGGAGGTTGGAGACCCAGTACTTC.

This rearrangement joins TRBV7-3 to TRBJ2-1; TRBD1 agrees at 9 bases. CDR1 and CDR2 (germline): SGHTA, FQGTGA. The CDR3 sequence is 13 residues long. The ends lost 4 bases at V and 8 bases at J; junction bases unmatched: 3. The CDR3 nucleotides read TGTGCCAGCAGCTGGGACAGGGAGGATGAGCAGTTCTTC. This encodes CASSWDREDEQFF.

This chain uses TRBV20-1 with TRBJ2-1, with TRBD2 identical over 11 bases. The CDR3 length is 15 residues. The germline gives CDR1 DFQATT, CDR2 SNEGSKA (reference sequence). Trimming at V came to 3 bases and at J to 4 bases, leaving 5 bases not matched to a gene. The CDR3 DNA reads as TGCAGTGCTAGTGCCGGGACTAGCGGATACAATGAGCAGTTCTTC. The encoded protein is CSASAGTSGYNEQFF.

The chain carries TRBV13 and TRBJ1-2; maybe TRBD1 (6 bases). CDR1 PRHDT and CDR2 FYEKMQ come from the germline V gene (reference sequence). Trimming pared 6 bases from V and 6 bases from J, leaving 17 bases between. This CDR3 has 14 amino acids. CDR3 protein: CASRRTGTRHGYTF. The CDR3 DNA sequence: TGTGCCAGCAGGCGGACCGGGACACGCCATGGCTACACCTTC.

J is TRBJ1-3 and V is TRBV5-8; D call uncertain. V was cut by 5 bases and J by 2 bases, with 8 bases left in between. The germline V gene has CDR1 SGHTS and CDR2 YDEGEE. The CDR3 has 13 residues. The CDR3 sequence is CASSYSPGNTIYF. CDR3 sequence (DNA): TGTGCCAGCAGTTACTCACCTGGAAACACCATATATTTT.

For the CDR3, the DNA is TGTGCCACCAGTGTACCTAGCGGGGGGGCTTATGAGCAGTTCTTC. Amino acids: CATSVPSGGAYEQFF. This chain links TRBV24-1 with TRBJ2-1, with TRBD2 matching 12 bases. Germline CDR1 and CDR2: KGHDR and SFDVKD. The CDR3 sequence is 15 residues long. V lost 5 bases, J lost 8 bases, and 6 bases stayed unmatched.